The 12 T cell receptor beta chains given below trace back to one sample, sequenced in a study of shared clonotypes between healthy human individuals. In the naive CD8 group, cells lacked CD45RO and were positively selected for CCR7, so terminally differentiated effector memory CD45RA+ cells were left out. The protocol was immunoSEQ multiplex PCR, while the TCRdb copy is restricted to in-frame clones and leaves out a portion. The table has some 2 million clones, over 85% seen once. The sample taken for sequencing was naive CD8+ T cells sorted from blood. The receptors come from a man aged 18 to 29 in good health.

The V gene is TRBV19, the J gene TRBJ2-7; the match to TRBD1 covers 7 bases. CDR3 length: 15 residues. Per germline, CDR1 LNHDA and CDR2 SQIVND (reference sequence). Losses at the gene ends were 3 bases for V and 0 bases for J; bases not matched to a gene: 5. CDR3: CASSIGRDSSYEQYF. CDR3 coding DNA: TGTGCCAGTAGTATTGGCCGGGACAGCTCCTACGAGCAGTACTTC.

The rearrangement uses TRBV7-2 and TRBJ2-1; D is possibly TRBD2 (6 bases). Trimming took off 1 base at V and 0 bases at J, with 10 bases between the two ends. The germline V gene encodes CDR1 SGHTA and CDR2 FQGNSA. CDR3 length: 16 residues. CDR3 in DNA: TGTGCCAGCAGCTTAGACCGCGGGGTCTCCTACAATGAGCAGTTCTTC. Translated: CASSLDRGVSYNEQFF. The full variable domain, its missing parts supplied by reference TRBV7-2 and TRBJ2-1, is GAGVSQSPSNKVTEKGKDVELRCDPISGHTALYWYRQSLGQGLEFLIYFQGNSAPDKSGLPSDRFSAERTGGSVSTLTIQRTQQEDSAVYLCASSLDRGVSYNEQFFGPGTRLTVL.

The chain links TRBV27 to TRBJ2-7; tentatively, D is TRBD2 (5 bases). CDR1 is MNHEY and CDR2 is SMNVEV in the germline V gene (reference sequence). CDR3 length: 12 amino acids. With 11 bases removed from V and 2 bases from J, the gap between germline ends came to 13 bases. CDR3 DNA sequence: TGTGCCGTTAGACTATCCCCCTACGAGCAGTACTTC. It translates to CAVRLSPYEQYF.

The CDR3 loop is CASSESGTVPEETQYF. The CDR3 DNA reads as TGCGCCAGCAGTGAGTCCGGGACTGTCCCTGAGGAGACCCAGTACTTC. The genes are TRBV10-1 and TRBJ2-5; perhaps TRBD2 as D (6 bases). The CDR3 has 16 residues. Germline V gene data show CDR1 as WNHNN and CDR2 as SYGVQD (reference sequence). Deletions cut 0 bases from V and 5 bases from J, with 16 bases between.

CDR3 protein: CASSDPGGSGVEETQYF. The CDR3 DNA is TGTGCCAGCAGCGACCCGGGGGGAAGCGGGGTTGAAGAGACCCAGTACTTC. The chain recombines TRBV9 with TRBJ2-5; TRBD2 matches at 7 bases. V was pared by 3 bases and J by 3 bases, with 14 bases of the junction left unmatched. The germline V gene encodes CDR1 SGDLS and CDR2 YYNGEE. CDR3 length equals 17 residues. The complete variable domain, with remaining parts taken from reference TRBV9 and TRBJ2-5, reads DSGVTQTPKHLITATGQRVTLRCSPRSGDLSVYWYQQSLDQGLQFLIQYYNGEERAKGNILERFSAQQFPDLHSELNLSSLELGDSALYFCASSDPGGSGVEETQYFGPGTRLLVL.

V is TRBV29-1 and J is TRBJ2-1; 7 bases map to TRBD2. CDR1 is SQVTM and CDR2 is ANQGSEA in the germline V gene. After removal of 1 base from V and 0 bases from J, the junction contained 15 bases not matched to a gene. The CDR3 runs to 19 residues. The CDR3 here is CSVEGSRGRDLSSYNEQFF. The CDR3 DNA reads TGCAGCGTTGAAGGAAGTCGGGGGAGGGACTTAAGCTCCTACAATGAGCAGTTCTTC.

The chain employs TRBV11-1 and TRBJ2-3; 9 bases line up with TRBD2. The V segment lost 1 base and the J segment 5 bases; nucleotides outside the gene matches: 10. Germline V gene data show CDR1 as SGHAT and CDR2 as FQDESV (reference sequence). The CDR3 is made up of 17 amino acids. DNA for the CDR3: TGTGCCAGCAGCTTAGATTACTTAGCGGGGGCGATAGATACGCAGTATTTT. Its protein is CASSLDYLAGAIDTQYF. The full variable domain, in which reference TRBV11-1 and TRBJ2-3 provide the parts outside the CDR3, is EAEVAQSPRYKITEKSQAVAFWCDPISGHATLYWYRQILGQGPELLVQFQDESVVDDSQLPKDRFSAERLKGVDSTLKIQPAELGDSAMYLCASSLDYLAGAIDTQYFGPGTRLTVL.

The J gene is TRBJ2-3, the V gene TRBV9; D gene uncertain. The CDR3 loop spans 17 amino acids. Trimming took off 0 bases at V and 2 bases at J, with 16 bases between the two ends. The germline V gene encodes CDR1 SGDLS and CDR2 YYNGEE. This CDR3 is CASSVATRVGNTDTQYF. Here the CDR3 DNA reads TGTGCCAGCAGCGTAGCCACCCGAGTTGGGAACACAGATACGCAGTATTTT.

This clone was recorded only once. This sequence joins TRBV7-9 and TRBJ1-6; 9 positions match TRBD1. The germline V gene has CDR1 SEHNR and CDR2 FQNEAQ (reference sequence). The CDR3 is 16 amino acids. V gave up 5 bases and J gave up 4 bases; unmatched junction bases: 6. CDR3 in DNA: TGTGCCAGCAGCCCCGGGACAGGGCGTTATAATTCACCCCTCCACTTT. Its protein is CASSPGTGRYNSPLHF.

This chain uses TRBV27 with TRBJ2-1, with D unclear. This CDR3 has 16 residues. V dropped 6 bases and J dropped 7 bases, with 22 bases sitting between them. CDR1 and CDR2 (germline): MNHEY, SMNVEV (reference sequence). CDR3 sequence: CASSPLSGPSTNEQFF. The DNA of the CDR3 is TGTGCCAGCAGCCCTCTTAGTGGGCCCTCTACGAATGAGCAGTTCTTC.

The chain joins TRBV29-1 to TRBJ1-1; no definite D call. The CDR3 consists of 13 residues. CDR1 SQVTM and CDR2 ANQGSEA come from the germline V gene. With 7 bases removed from V and 1 base from J, the gap between germline ends came to 13 bases. CDR3 protein: CSATGRENTEAFF. The CDR3 DNA reads TGCAGCGCAACGGGTAGGGAGAACACTGAAGCTTTCTTT. The full variable domain, completed using reference TRBV29-1 and TRBJ1-1, is SAVISQKPSRDICQRGTSLTIQCQVDSQVTMMFWYRQQPGQSLTLIATANQGSEATYESGFVIDKFPISRPNLTFSTLTVSNMSPEDSSIYLCSATGRENTEAFFGQGTRLTVV.

The chain uses TRBV7-6 and TRBJ2-2, with a tentative D call TRBD2 (5 bases). This CDR3 comprises 14 residues. CDR1 is SGHVS, CDR2 FNYEAQ, per germline. The V and J ends lost 5 bases and 5 bases respectively, with 12 bases between them. CDR3 amino acids: CASSLIPGTGELFF. The CDR3 coding sequence is TGTGCCAGCAGCCTAATACCGGGGACCGGGGAGCTGTTTTTT.